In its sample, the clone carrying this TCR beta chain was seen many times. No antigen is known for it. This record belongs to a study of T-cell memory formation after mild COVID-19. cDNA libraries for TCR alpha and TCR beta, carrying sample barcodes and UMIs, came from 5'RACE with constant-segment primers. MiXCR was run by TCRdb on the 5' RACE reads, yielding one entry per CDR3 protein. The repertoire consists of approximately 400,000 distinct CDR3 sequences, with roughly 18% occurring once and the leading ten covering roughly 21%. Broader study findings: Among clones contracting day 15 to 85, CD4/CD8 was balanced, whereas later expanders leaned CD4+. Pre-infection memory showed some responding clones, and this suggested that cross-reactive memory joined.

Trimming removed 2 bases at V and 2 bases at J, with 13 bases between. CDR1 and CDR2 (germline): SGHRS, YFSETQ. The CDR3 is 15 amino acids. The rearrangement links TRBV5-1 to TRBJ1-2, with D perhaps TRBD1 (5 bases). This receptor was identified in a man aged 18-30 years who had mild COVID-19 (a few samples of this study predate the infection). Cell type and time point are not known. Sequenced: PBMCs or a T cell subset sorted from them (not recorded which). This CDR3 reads CASSLSPGENYGYTF. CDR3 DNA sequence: TGCGCCAGCAGCTTATCTCCGGGGGAGAACTATGGCTACACCTTC.